Following are 17 T cell receptor beta chains from one sample sequenced in a study of blood T cell repertoires in COVID-19. Sequencing used immunoSEQ multiplex PCR; TCRdb keeps in-frame clones, though not all of them. Of roughly 250,000 clones in the sample, nearly 85% are singletons; the top ten hold 7.5% to 9%. Sequencing was performed on peripheral blood. These receptors originate from a human donor in a cohort sampled during active COVID-19.

This rearrangement joins TRBV7-2 to TRBJ2-1; D may be TRBD2 (6 bases). The CDR3 runs 15 residues. CDR1 and CDR2 from the germline V gene are SGHTA and FQGNSA. V lost 0 bases, J lost 4 bases, and 10 bases lay in between. CDR3 amino acids: CASSLAGGLYNEQFF. The CDR3 coding sequence is TGTGCCAGCAGCTTAGCGGGGGGTCTGTACAATGAGCAGTTCTTC.

This clone was observed a single time. The chain is built from TRBV18 and TRBJ2-2; D gene ambiguous. Trimming left V 3 bases short and J 1 base short, with 6 bases between. The CDR3 runs to 14 residues. CDR1 KGHSH and CDR2 LQKENI come from the germline V gene. The CDR3 region has the DNA TGTGCCAGCTCACCGGCAGGGAACACCGGGGAGCTGTTTTTT. This gives the protein CASSPAGNTGELFF.

This clone came up once. At one of its ends the junction is not consistent with the germline gene, which may arise from a read error. V and J are TRBV7-7 and TRBJ2-5, with D possibly called TRBD1 or TRBD2 (5 bases each). The CDR3 has 15 amino acids. Per the germline V gene, CDR1 is SSHAT and CDR2 is FNYEAQ (reference sequence). Written as DNA, the CDR3 is TGTGCTAGCAGCTTAGGGGCTAGCCTCCGGGAGACCCAGTACTTC. Amino acid sequence: CASSLGASLRETQYF.

This clone was observed a few times. The rearrangement joins TRBV6-6 to TRBJ2-1, with 13 bases identical to TRBD2. This CDR3 comprises 16 residues. Germline values: CDR1 MNHNY, CDR2 SVGAGI (reference sequence). V shed 6 bases, J shed 2 bases, and the junction held 4 bases outside the gene matches. DNA of the CDR3: TGTGCCAGCAGCCACGGGACTAGCGGGACCTACAATGAGCAGTTCTTC. It codes for CASSHGTSGTYNEQFF.

The chain has TRBV5-4 and TRBJ2-3, with TRBD2 matching 9 bases. CDR1 and CDR2 (germline): SGHNT, YYREEE (reference sequence). Germline trimming cut 2 bases from V and 0 bases from J; bases unmatched to any gene: 1. The CDR3 spans 15 residues. The CDR3 here is CASSFTSGSTDTQYF. CDR3 nucleotides: TGTGCCAGCAGCTTTACTAGCGGGAGCACAGATACGCAGTATTTT. Supplemented by reference TRBV5-4 and TRBJ2-3, the full variable domain reads ETGVTQSPTHLIKTRGQQVTLRCSSQSGHNTVSWYQQALGQGPQFIFQYYREEENGRGNFPPRFSGLQFPNYSSELNVNALELDDSALYLCASSFTSGSTDTQYFGPGTRLTVL.

The chain recombines TRBV10-1 with TRBJ1-6; TRBD1 agrees at 8 bases. V gave up 5 bases and J gave up 6 bases; unmatched junction bases: 12. This CDR3 is built from 17 residues. CDR1 WNHNN and CDR2 SYGVQD come from the germline V gene (reference sequence). The CDR3 DNA reads TGCGCCAGCAGTCCCGGACAGGGATGGCCTGGTAATTCACCCCTCCACTTT. Translation gives CASSPGQGWPGNSPLHF.

DNA for the CDR3: TGTGCCAGTTGGGCGAGAAGCTCTGGGGCCAACGTCCTGACTTTC. This codes for CASWARSSGANVLTF. The rearrangement joins TRBV19 to TRBJ2-6, with D unclear. V was clipped by 8 bases and J by 0 bases, with 11 bases between them. The CDR3 totals 15 residues. Germline values: CDR1 LNHDA, CDR2 SQIVND (reference sequence).

V gene TRBV27 combines with J gene TRBJ2-3; 10 bases line up with TRBD2. The V segment lost 4 bases and the J segment 4 bases; nucleotides outside the gene matches: 5. Germline assignment: CDR1 MNHEY and CDR2 SMNVEV (reference sequence). This CDR3 is 15 amino acids long. CDR3 DNA: TGTGCCAGCAGTTATCGCCTAGCGGGGGCAGATACGCAGTATTTT. It is translated as CASSYRLAGADTQYF.

This clone was counted between two and nine times. The V call is TRBV2, the J call TRBJ2-7; 9 nucleotides line up with TRBD2. The CDR3 runs 15 residues. Germline CDR1 is SNHLY and CDR2 is FYNNEI. V dropped 3 bases and J dropped 2; count of bases not matched to a gene: 5. The CDR3 nucleotides are TGTGCCAGCAGTGACCCTAGCGGGGCGACCTACGAGCAGTACTTC. Translated, it gives CASSDPSGATYEQYF.

The genes are TRBV4-2 and TRBJ2-1; possibly TRBD2 for D (7 bases). With 4 bases removed from V and 5 bases from J, the gap between germline ends came to 21 bases. The germline V gene has CDR1 LGHNA and CDR2 YNFKEQ. The CDR3 runs to 17 residues. Here the CDR3 DNA reads TGTGCCAGCAGCCCCCTCGGGCGGGGAGGGGGGAACAATGAGCAGTTCTTC. Translation: CASSPLGRGGGNNEQFF.

The sample holds one count of this clone. The chain carries TRBV7-6 and TRBJ2-5, with D possibly being TRBD2 (6 bases). This CDR3 has 16 residues. Trimming stripped 4 bases from V and 5 bases from J, with 20 bases between. Germline CDR1 reads SGHVS; CDR2 reads FNYEAQ. The CDR3 nucleotides read TGTGCCAGCAGCTCCCCTTTACGGAGGGCGGGCGAGACCCAGTACTTC. It codes for CASSSPLRRAGETQYF. Variable domain in full (rest from reference TRBV7-6 and TRBJ2-5): GAGVSQSPRYKVTKRGQDVALRCDPISGHVSLYWYRQALGQGPEFLTYFNYEAQQDKSGLPNDRFSAERPEGSISTLTIQRTEQRDSAMYRCASSSPLRRAGETQYFGPGTRLLVL.

The V call is TRBV4-2, the J call TRBJ2-3, with 9 bases aligning to TRBD2. This CDR3 comprises 15 residues. V lost 4 bases to trimming and J lost 2 bases; unmatched junction nucleotides: 4. Germline-derived CDR1 and CDR2 are LGHNA and YNFKEQ. CDR3 loop: CASSLTSGYTDTQYF. CDR3 in DNA: TGTGCCAGCAGCCTGACTAGCGGATACACAGATACGCAGTATTTT.

The V call is TRBV2, the J call TRBJ2-3; TRBD2 is a possible D gene (5 bases). CDR3 length: 12 residues. Trimming took off 6 bases at V and 2 bases at J, with 6 bases between the two ends. Germline values: CDR1 SNHLY, CDR2 FYNNEI. As DNA, the CDR3 is TGTGCCAGCAGCGGGGACACAGATACGCAGTATTTT. This translates into CASSGDTDTQYF.

The chain joins TRBV10-1 to TRBJ2-7; no firm D call. The CDR3 has 12 amino acids. V was trimmed by 5 bases and J by 7 bases, leaving 12 bases between them. The germline V gene has CDR1 WNHNN and CDR2 SYGVQD (reference sequence). The CDR3 nucleotides are TGCGCCAGCAGTCTAGACCGTCGAGAGCAGTACTTC. Residues: CASSLDRREQYF.

This rearrangement joins TRBV3-1 (or the pseudogene TRBV3-2) to TRBJ2-3, with TRBD2 identical over 13 bases. Per the germline V gene, CDR1 is LGHDT and CDR2 is YNNKEL (reference sequence). V was clipped by 3 bases and J by 4 bases; unmatched bases: 7. This CDR3 is 17 amino acids long. CDR3 in DNA: TGTGCCAGCAGCCATGGGGGACTAGCGGGGTTGGCAGATACGCAGTATTTT. Amino acids: CASSHGGLAGLADTQYF.

The chain carries TRBV19 and TRBJ1-4; D is uncertain. The CDR3 has 16 residues. The V end was cut by 7 bases, the J end by 0 bases, with 15 bases between. Per the germline V gene, CDR1 is LNHDA and CDR2 is SQIVND (reference sequence). The CDR3 coding sequence is TGTGCCAGTACCCCCGCTCACATCGCAACTAATGAAAAACTGTTTTTT. It encodes CASTPAHIATNEKLFF.

This clone came up once. V is TRBV6-5 and J is TRBJ1-3; D may be TRBD1 (5 bases). The length of the CDR3 is 13 residues. The V end lost 8 bases, the J end lost 4 bases, and 12 bases lay between the germline ends. The germline gives CDR1 MNHEY, CDR2 SVGAGI. The CDR3 is CASLNRQGNTIYF. The CDR3 coding sequence is TGTGCCAGCCTTAACAGGCAGGGAAACACCATATATTTT.